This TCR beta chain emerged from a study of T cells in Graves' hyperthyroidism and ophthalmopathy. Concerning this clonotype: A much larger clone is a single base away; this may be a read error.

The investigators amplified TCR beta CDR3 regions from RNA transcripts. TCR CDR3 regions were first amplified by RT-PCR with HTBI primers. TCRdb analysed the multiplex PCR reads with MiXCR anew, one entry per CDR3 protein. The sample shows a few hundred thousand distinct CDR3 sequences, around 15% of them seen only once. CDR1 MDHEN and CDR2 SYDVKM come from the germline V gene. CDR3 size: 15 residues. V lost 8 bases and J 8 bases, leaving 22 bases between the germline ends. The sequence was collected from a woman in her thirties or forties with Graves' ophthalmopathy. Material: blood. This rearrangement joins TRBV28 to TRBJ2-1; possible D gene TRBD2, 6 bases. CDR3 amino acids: CASSSRTKFLYEQFF. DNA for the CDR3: TGTGCCAGCTCTTCAAGGACTAAATTTCTCTATGAGCAGTTCTTC.